This T cell receptor (beta chain) derives from a study of response to subunit inactivated influenza vaccine. The germline V gene encodes CDR1 DFQATT and CDR2 SNEGSKA (reference sequence). The V gene end was trimmed by 3 bases and the J gene end by 3 bases; junction bases not matched to a gene: 8. This CDR3 is built from 15 residues. MiXCR, applied by TCRdb to the RT-PCR reads, yields one record per CDR3 protein. This sample carries more than 700,000 distinct CDR3 sequences, about 20% of them seen once, and the ten largest clones take about a tenth. A few counts support this clonotype. This sample comprised PBMCs from blood, obtained more than 4 days after vaccination. The clonotype was recovered from a man aged 45-60 years who received an inactivated influenza vaccine. V is TRBV20-1 and J is TRBJ2-5, with TRBD2 matching over 9 bases. The CDR3 loop is CSASRLAGYKETQYF. CDR3 coding DNA: TGCAGTGCTAGTCGGCTAGCGGGATATAAAGAGACCCAGTACTTC.